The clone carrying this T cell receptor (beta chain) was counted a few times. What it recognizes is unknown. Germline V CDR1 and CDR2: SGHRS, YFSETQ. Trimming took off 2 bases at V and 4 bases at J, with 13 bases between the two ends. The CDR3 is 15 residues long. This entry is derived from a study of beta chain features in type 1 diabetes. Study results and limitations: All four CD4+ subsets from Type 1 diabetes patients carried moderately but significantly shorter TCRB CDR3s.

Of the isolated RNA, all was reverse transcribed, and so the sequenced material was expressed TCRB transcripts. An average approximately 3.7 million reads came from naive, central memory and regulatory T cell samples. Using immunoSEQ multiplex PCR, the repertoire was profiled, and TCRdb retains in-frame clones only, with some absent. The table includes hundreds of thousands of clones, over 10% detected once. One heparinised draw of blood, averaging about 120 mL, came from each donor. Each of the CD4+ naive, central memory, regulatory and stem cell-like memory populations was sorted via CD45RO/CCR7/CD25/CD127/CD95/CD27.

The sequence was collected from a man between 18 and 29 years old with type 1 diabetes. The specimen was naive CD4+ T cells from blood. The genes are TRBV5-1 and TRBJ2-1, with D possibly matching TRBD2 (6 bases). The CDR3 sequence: CASSFANGGYNEQFF. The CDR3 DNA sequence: TGCGCCAGCAGCTTCGCCAACGGGGGATACAATGAGCAGTTCTTC. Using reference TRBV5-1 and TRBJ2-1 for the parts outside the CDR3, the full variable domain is KAGVTQTPRYLIKTRGQQVTLSCSPISGHRSVSWYQQTPGQGLQFLFEYFSETQRNKGNFPGRFSGRQFSNSRSEMNVSTLELGDSALYLCASSFANGGYNEQFFGPGTRLTVL.